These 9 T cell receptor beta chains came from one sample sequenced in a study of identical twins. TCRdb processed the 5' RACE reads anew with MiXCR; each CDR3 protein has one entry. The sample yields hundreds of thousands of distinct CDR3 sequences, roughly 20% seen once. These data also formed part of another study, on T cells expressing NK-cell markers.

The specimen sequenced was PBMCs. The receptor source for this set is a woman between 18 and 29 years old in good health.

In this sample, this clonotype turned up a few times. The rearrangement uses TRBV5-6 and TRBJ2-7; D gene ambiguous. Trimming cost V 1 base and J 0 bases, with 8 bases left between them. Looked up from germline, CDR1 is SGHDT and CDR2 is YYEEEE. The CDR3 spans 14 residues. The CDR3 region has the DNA TGTGCCAGCAGCTTGATAGGGAACTCCTACGAGCAGTACTTC. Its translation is CASSLIGNSYEQYF.

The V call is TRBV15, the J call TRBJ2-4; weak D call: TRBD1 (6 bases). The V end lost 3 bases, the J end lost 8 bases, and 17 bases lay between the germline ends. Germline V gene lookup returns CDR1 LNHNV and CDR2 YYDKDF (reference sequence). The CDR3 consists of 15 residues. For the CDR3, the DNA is TGTGCCACCAGCAGCAGGGGACGGGGAGCGGACATTCAGTACTTC. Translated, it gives CATSSRGRGADIQYF.

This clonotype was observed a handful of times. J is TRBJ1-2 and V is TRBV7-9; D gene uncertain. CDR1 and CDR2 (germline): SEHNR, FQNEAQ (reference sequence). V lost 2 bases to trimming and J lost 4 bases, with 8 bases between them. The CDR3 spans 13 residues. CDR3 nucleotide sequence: TGTGCCAGCAGCTTACCAGGAGTCTATGGCTACACCTTC. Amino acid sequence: CASSLPGVYGYTF.

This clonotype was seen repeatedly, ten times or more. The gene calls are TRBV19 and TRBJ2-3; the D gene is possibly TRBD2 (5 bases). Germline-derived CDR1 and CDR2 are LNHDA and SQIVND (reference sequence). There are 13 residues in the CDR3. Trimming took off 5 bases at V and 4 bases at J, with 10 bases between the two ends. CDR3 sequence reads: CASSHQRPDTQYF. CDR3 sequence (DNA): TGTGCCAGTAGTCATCAGCGGCCAGATACGCAGTATTTT.

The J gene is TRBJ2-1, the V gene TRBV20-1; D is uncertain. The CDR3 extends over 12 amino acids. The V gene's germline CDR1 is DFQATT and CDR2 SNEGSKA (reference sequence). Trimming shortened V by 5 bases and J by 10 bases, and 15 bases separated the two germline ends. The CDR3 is CSASPLSREQFF. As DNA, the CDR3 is TGCAGTGCTTCTCCTCTCTCGCGCGAGCAGTTCTTC.

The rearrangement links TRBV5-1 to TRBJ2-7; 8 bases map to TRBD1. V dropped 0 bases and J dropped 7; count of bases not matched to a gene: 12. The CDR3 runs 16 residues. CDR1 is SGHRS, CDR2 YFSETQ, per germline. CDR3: CASSLALVTGVEEQYF. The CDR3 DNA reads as TGCGCCAGCAGCTTGGCCCTTGTGACAGGGGTTGAGGAGCAGTACTTC.

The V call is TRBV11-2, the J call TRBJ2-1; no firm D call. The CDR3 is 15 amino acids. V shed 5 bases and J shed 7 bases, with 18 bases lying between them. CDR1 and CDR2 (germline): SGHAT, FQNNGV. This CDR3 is CASSPGLVRANEQFF. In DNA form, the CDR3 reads TGTGCCAGCAGCCCCGGGTTAGTAAGGGCTAATGAGCAGTTCTTC.

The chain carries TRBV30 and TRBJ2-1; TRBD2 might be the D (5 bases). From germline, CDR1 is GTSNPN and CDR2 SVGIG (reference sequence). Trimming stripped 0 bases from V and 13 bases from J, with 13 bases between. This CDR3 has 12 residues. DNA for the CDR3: TGTGCCTGGAGTGTGTCTGGACTCAGTCAGTTCTTC. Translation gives CAWSVSGLSQFF.

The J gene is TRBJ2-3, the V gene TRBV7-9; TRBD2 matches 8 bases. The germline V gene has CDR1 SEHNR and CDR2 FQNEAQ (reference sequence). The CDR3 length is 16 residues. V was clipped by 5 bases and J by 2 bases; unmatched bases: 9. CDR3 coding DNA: TGTGCCAGCAGCACAGATAGCGGGAAGACCACAGATACGCAGTATTTT. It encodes CASSTDSGKTTDTQYF.